One sample yielded the 8 T cell receptor beta chains listed below, sequenced in a study of cytomegalovirus exposure and HLA in healthy donors. The PCR was carried out with 60 Vbeta primers and 13 Jbeta primers. The assay was immunoSEQ multiplex PCR, and TCRdb's table has in-frame clones only and misses some. The sample totals 200,000 to 250,000 clones. Sequenced: PBMCs. The receptors stem from a woman aged 25 to 45 in good health and CMV-seropositive.

This chain uses TRBV7-2 with TRBJ2-1; TRBD1 agrees at 9 bases. Looked up from germline, CDR1 is SGHTA and CDR2 is FQGNSA. Trimming cost V 5 bases and J 2 bases; bases outside gene matches: 10. This CDR3 contains 17 residues. The chain's CDR3 is CASSLRGRDRAYNEQFF. The CDR3, as DNA: TGTGCCAGCAGCCTACGGGGTAGGGACAGGGCCTACAATGAGCAGTTCTTC.

The CDR3 DNA is TGCGCCAGCAGCCGCCCCGGGGGGTCCTTGAACACTGAAGCTTTCTTT. Protein sequence: CASSRPGGSLNTEAFF. The chain has TRBV4-1 and TRBJ1-1; D possibly corresponds to TRBD1 (5 bases). This CDR3 comprises 16 residues. Trimming took 4 bases from V and 0 from J, leaving 15 bases between them. Germline CDR1 MGHRA, CDR2 YSYEKL.

This chain uses TRBV7-8 with TRBJ2-7; 9 nucleotides line up with TRBD2. From germline, CDR1 is SGHVS and CDR2 FQNEAQ. V lost 1 base to trimming and J lost 9 bases; unmatched junction nucleotides: 13. This CDR3 is 16 amino acids long. As DNA, the CDR3 is TGTGCCAGCAGCTTAGGATTACTAGCGGGTTTGATGGGGCAGTACTTC. It translates to CASSLGLLAGLMGQYF. The complete variable domain, with remaining parts taken from reference TRBV7-8 and TRBJ2-7, reads GAGVSQSPRYKVAKRGQDVALRCDPISGHVSLFWYQQALGQGPEFLTYFQNEAQLDKSGLPSDRFFAERPEGSVSTLKIQRTQQEDSAVYLCASSLGLLAGLMGQYFGPGTRLTVT.

The V call is TRBV5-1, the J call TRBJ2-3, with TRBD2 as a possible D gene (6 bases). The CDR3 runs 15 residues. V was clipped by 3 bases and J by 5 bases, with 16 bases between them. In germline, CDR1 is SGHRS, CDR2 YFSETQ. The CDR3 here is CASSSLGLSGDTQYF. The DNA for the CDR3 is TGCGCCAGCAGCTCCTTGGGACTCAGCGGAGATACGCAGTATTTT.

The chain has TRBV6-5 and TRBJ2-1, with 10 bases lining up with TRBD2. Germline V gene lookup returns CDR1 MNHEY and CDR2 SVGAGI. Trimming cost V 5 bases and J 6 bases; bases outside gene matches: 7. The CDR3 loop spans 15 amino acids. The DNA for the CDR3 is TGTGCCAGCAGTCCTACCAGCGGGGGGGCCAATGAGCAGTTCTTC. Residues: CASSPTSGGANEQFF.

The chain has TRBV6-1 and TRBJ2-7; weak D call: TRBD1 (6 bases). The CDR3 sequence is 14 residues long. Germline loops: CDR1 MNHNS, CDR2 SASEGT. The ends were cut back, 7 bases at V and 0 bases at J, with 13 bases in the middle. CDR3 region: CASNKQGSSYEQYF. In nucleotides, the CDR3 is TGTGCCAGCAACAAACAGGGAAGCTCCTACGAGCAGTACTTC.

CDR3 residues: CASSQDWGTGTSYEQYF. The CDR3 DNA reads as TGCGCCAGCAGCCAAGATTGGGGGACAGGGACATCCTACGAGCAGTACTTC. This rearrangement joins TRBV4-3 to TRBJ2-7, with 9 bases lining up with TRBD1. CDR1 is LGHNA, CDR2 YSLEER, per germline. This CDR3 is 17 amino acids long. V lost 0 bases and J lost 1; bases outside the gene matches: 7.

J is TRBJ2-7 and V is TRBV5-1; D unclear. The CDR3 has 13 amino acids. CDR1 and CDR2 (germline): SGHRS, YFSETQ. V lost 2 bases and J 3 bases, leaving 9 bases between the germline ends. CDR3 nucleotide sequence: TGCGCCAGCAGCTTTCTACTATACTACGAGCAGTACTTC. Translation: CASSFLLYYEQYF.